Given below is one TCR beta chain in context. The antigen remains unidentified. The data were obtained in a study of cytomegalovirus exposure and HLA in healthy donors. General study findings and limits: Investigators reported 150 to 200 TCR beta chains as tied to cytomegalovirus. Reportedly, TCR beta sequences accurately predicted HLA-A and HLA-B alleles in most subjects. In terms of immune exposure information, only CMV serostatus was available. HLA allele associations emerged for 17,000 or so TCR beta sequences in a later analysis, at 0.05 false discovery rate.

Trimming took 3 bases from V and 0 from J, leaving 9 bases between them. The germline CDR1 and CDR2 sequences are MGHDK and SYGVNS. The CDR3 contains 15 residues. Both 60 Vbeta primers and 13 Jbeta primers went into the PCR. Here immunoSEQ multiplex PCR was the method, and the copy in TCRdb shows in-frame clones only, minus some. The sample records some 180,000 clones, around 80% being singletons. The V gene is TRBV25-1, the J gene TRBJ1-3; D gene uncertain. The TCR comes from a woman aged 25 to 39 in good health and CMV-seronegative. The source material was PBMCs. The chain's CDR3 is CASSDAGSSGNTIYF. The CDR3 DNA reads as TGTGCCAGCAGTGATGCGGGGTCCTCTGGAAACACCATATATTTT.